One and the same sample provided the 24 T cell receptor beta chains below, sequenced in a study of T cells in women clearing cervical HPV infection. The repertoire was sequenced with immunoSEQ multiplex PCR; TCRdb's copy has only in-frame clones and lacks some. This table lists under 50,000 clones. Sequenced material: blood buffy coat. Receptors were obtained from a woman aged 18 to 75 with a cervical HPV16 infection that either progressed to CIN3+ or cleared (not recorded which).

Of note for this clone: The read terminates 3 residues ahead of where the CDR3 ends, so the germline J gene completes it. This chain connects TRBV19 to TRBJ2-1; 7 nucleotides align to TRBD2. Germline CDR1 is LNHDA and CDR2 is SQIVND (reference sequence). Unmatched junction bases numbered 14, after V lost 0 bases and J lost 6 bases. CDR3 length: 18 amino acids. Partial CDR3 DNA: TGTGCCAGTAGTATAGATATGGGGGTTTTGCGGACTAGCAATGAG. Translating gives CASSIDMGVLRTSNE. The whole CDR3 region reads CASSIDMGVLRTSNEQFF.

CDR3 sequence: CASSLGLGVPRTGETEAFF. Incomplete CDR3 DNA: TGCGCCAGCAGCTTGGGTCTGGGAGTCCCGAGAACAGGGGAAACTGAA. The chain links TRBV5-1 to TRBJ1-1; TRBD1 matches 7 bases. Coverage ceases 3 residues before the CDR3 finishes, and the germline J gene fills in the end. The CDR3 runs to 19 residues. Germline CDR1 reads SGHRS; CDR2 reads YFSETQ. Germline trimming cut 0 bases from V and 5 bases from J; bases unmatched to any gene: 19.

With respect to this clone: The read ends 3 residues shy of where the CDR3 ends; the end is completed using the germline J gene. The rearrangement links TRBV7-8 to TRBJ1-2, with TRBD1 as a possible D gene (6 bases). This CDR3 contains 15 residues. V lost 4 bases and J lost 2, with 14 bases in between. The germline gives CDR1 SGHVS, CDR2 FQNEAQ. This CDR3 reads CASSSTLGANYGYTF. The sequenced part of the CDR3 DNA is TGTGCCAGCAGCTCCACGCTGGGGGCGAACTATGGC.

In regard to this clone: The junction and the germline gene differ at one end; a read error may be behind it. The read ends 3 residues before the CDR3 terminus; that terminus is restored from the germline J gene. Other nucleotide sequences from this sample produce the same CDR3. V is TRBV7-2 and J is TRBJ1-2; no clear D. The CDR3 has 13 amino acids. Germline V gene lookup returns CDR1 SGHTA and CDR2 FQGNSA. The CDR3 spells CASSLVLNYGYTF. The DNA read from the CDR3 is TGTGCCAGCAGCTTAGTTCTTAACTATGGT.

Concerning this clone: The read ends 3 residues early relative to the CDR3; the germline J gene fills the gap. This rearrangement joins TRBV30 to TRBJ1-1, with TRBD1 matching over 7 bases. The CDR3 is 14 residues long. Germline trimming cut 3 bases from V and 1 base from J; bases unmatched to any gene: 5. Per the germline V gene, CDR1 is GTSNPN and CDR2 is SVGIG (reference sequence). The CDR3 reads CAWRPTGRNTEAFF. The sequenced part of the CDR3 DNA is TGTGCCTGGAGACCGACAGGGAGGAACACTGAA.

As regards this clone: The read comes to an end 3 residues before the CDR3 does, leaving the germline J gene to fill in the end. The rearrangement joins TRBV6-1 to TRBJ1-5; the match to TRBD1 covers 10 bases. The germline V gene encodes CDR1 MNHNS and CDR2 SASEGT. The CDR3 totals 16 residues. The ends lost 4 bases at V and 4 bases at J; junction bases unmatched: 7. The covered CDR3 bases are TGTGCCAGCAGTGTTTCCGGGACAGGGGTAAATCAGCCC. Translating gives CASSVSGTGVNQP. Given in full, the CDR3 is CASSVSGTGVNQPQHF.

For this clone: The CDR3 is cut off 3 residues early in the read; its end comes from the germline J gene. The rearrangement joins TRBV7-2 to TRBJ2-1, with D possibly being TRBD1 (6 bases). V dropped 3 bases and J dropped 6 bases, with 12 bases sitting between them. Germline V gene sequence: CDR1 SGHTA, CDR2 FQGNSA. This CDR3 contains 14 residues. Incomplete CDR3 DNA: TGTGCCAGCAGCTTTCACCTACAGGGCAATGAG. Its protein product is CASSFHLQGNE. The full CDR3 reads CASSFHLQGNEQFF. Full variable domain (remainder filled in from reference TRBV7-2 and TRBJ2-1): GAGVSQSPSNKVTEKGKDVELRCDPISGHTALYWYRQSLGQGLEFLIYFQGNSAPDKSGLPSDRFSAERTGGSVSTLTIQRTQQEDSAVYLCASSFHLQGNEQFFGPGTRLTVL.

About this clone: The CDR3 end lies 3 residues beyond the end of the read and is filled in from the germline J gene. J is TRBJ1-2 and V is TRBV29-1; 9 bases map to TRBD1. This CDR3 has 11 residues. The germline gives CDR1 SQVTM, CDR2 ANQGSEA. CDR3 DNA (partial): TGCAGCGGGGGGGGACAGGGAAGC. It translates to CSGGGQGS. The whole CDR3 protein is CSGGGQGSYTF.

As for this clone: The CDR3 end lies 3 residues beyond the end of the read and is filled in from the germline J gene. The V call is TRBV7-7, the J call TRBJ2-7, with 10 bases aligning to TRBD1. The J segment lost 2 bases and the V segment lost 2 bases, leaving 3 bases of the junction unmatched. Germline V lookup: CDR1 SSHAT, CDR2 FNYEAQ (reference sequence). CDR3 length: 15 amino acids. The sequenced CDR3 bases are TGTGCCAGCAGCTTAACGGGGACAGGGGCCTACGAG. Protein product: CASSLTGTGAYE. The entire CDR3 sequence reads CASSLTGTGAYEQYF. The full variable domain, rest sourced from reference TRBV7-7 and TRBJ2-7, is GAGVSQSPRYKVTKRGQDVTLRCDPISSHATLYWYQQALGQGPEFLTYFNYEAQPDKSGLPSDRFSAERPEGSISTLTIQRTEQRDSAMYRCASSLTGTGAYEQYFGPGTRLTVT.

The sequenced CDR3 bases are TGTGCCAGTAGTATAGGTTGGCAGGGTAATGGC. This gives the protein CASSIGWQGNG. The CDR3 as a whole reads CASSIGWQGNGYTF. The gene calls are TRBV19 and TRBJ1-2; D is perhaps TRBD1 (5 bases). The missing CDR3 end, 3 residues past where the read stops, is filled in from the germline J gene. This CDR3 is 14 amino acids long. Per the germline V gene, CDR1 is LNHDA and CDR2 is SQIVND (reference sequence). V lost 1 base to trimming and J lost 6 bases, with 12 bases between them.

As regards this clone: Read coverage stops 3 residues before the CDR3 terminus; the germline J gene supplies the remainder. This chain links TRBV5-5 with TRBJ2-5; possible D gene TRBD1, 5 bases. The germline V and J ends were trimmed by 4 bases and 4 bases, with 14 bases remaining between them. Germline CDR1 and CDR2: SGHKS and YYEKEE (reference sequence). This CDR3 comprises 14 residues. Incomplete CDR3 DNA: TGTGCCAGCAGCATTGGGCAGGGAAGAGAGACC. Translation gives CASSIGQGRET. The entire CDR3 sequence reads CASSIGQGRETQYF.

To note about this clone: Coverage ceases 3 residues before the CDR3 finishes, and the germline J gene fills in the end. The chain couples TRBV2 to TRBJ2-1, with 9 positions matching TRBD2. Germline V gene data show CDR1 as SNHLY and CDR2 as FYNNEI. There are 19 residues in the CDR3. With V trimmed by 7 bases and J by 1 base, 17 bases remained unmatched. CDR3: CASNYPHLAGTDSYNEQFF. The sequenced part of the CDR3 DNA is TGTGCCAGCAACTACCCCCACCTAGCGGGGACCGATTCCTACAATGAG.

Turning to this clone: The read ends 3 residues shy of where the CDR3 ends; the end is completed using the germline J gene. The gene calls are TRBV18 and TRBJ2-6; perhaps TRBD2 as D (5 bases). From germline, CDR1 is KGHSH and CDR2 LQKENI. Trimming pared 6 bases from V and 0 bases from J, leaving 12 bases between. The CDR3 runs 16 residues. The sequenced part of the CDR3 DNA is TGTGCCAGCTCCCCCCGGGGAGCCTCTGGGGCCAACGTC. Amino acid sequence: CASSPRGASGANV. The CDR3 as a whole reads CASSPRGASGANVLTF. The entire variable domain, with the rest obtained from reference TRBV18 and TRBJ2-6, is as follows: NAGVMQNPRHLVRRRGQEARLRCSPMKGHSHVYWYRQLPEEGLKFMVYLQKENIIDESGMPKERFSAEFPKEGPSILRIQQVVRGDSAAYFCASSPRGASGANVLTFGAGSRLTVL.

In the case of this clone: The CDR3 extends 3 residues past the end of the read, so its final part is completed from the germline J gene. The chain uses TRBV19 and TRBJ1-5, with 8 bases fitting TRBD1. CDR1 and CDR2 (germline): LNHDA, SQIVND (reference sequence). The CDR3 sequence is 15 residues long. The trim removed 9 bases at V and 4 bases at J, leaving 11 bases unmatched. The CDR3 loop is CASNLRTGMNQPQHF. The covered CDR3 bases are TGTGCCAGCAACCTAAGGACAGGGATGAATCAGCCC.

With respect to this clone: The CDR3 extends 3 residues past the end of the read, so its final part is completed from the germline J gene. V gene TRBV5-6 combines with J gene TRBJ1-1, with TRBD1 as a possible D gene (5 bases). Germline CDR1 and CDR2: SGHDT and YYEEEE. The CDR3 is made up of 15 amino acids. The CDR3 reads CASSYREGQKFKAFF. The sequenced part of the CDR3 DNA is TGTGCCAGCAGCTATAGGGAAGGACAAAAATTTAAG.

Turning to this clone: The CDR3 end falls 3 residues outside the read, so it is completed with the germline J gene. The chain couples TRBV19 to TRBJ1-1; tentative D call: TRBD1 (5 bases). V was clipped by 5 bases and J by 5 bases, with 24 bases between them. The CDR3 contains 17 residues. Germline-derived CDR1 and CDR2 are LNHDA and SQIVND (reference sequence). Here the CDR3 reads CASSHWAGGRGVTEAFF. CDR3 DNA, as far as it was read: TGTGCCAGTAGTCATTGGGCCGGGGGACGGGGGGTGACTGAA.

Points on this clone: The CDR3 end lies 3 residues beyond the end of the read and is filled in from the germline J gene. V usage is TRBV7-6 and J usage is TRBJ1-2, with 9 bases matching TRBD1. The CDR3 consists of 13 residues. Germline lookup yields CDR1 SGHVS and CDR2 FNYEAQ. Incomplete CDR3 DNA: TGTGCCAGCAGCGATTGGACAGGGGAGGGC. Encoded protein: CASSDWTGEG. The whole CDR3 protein reads CASSDWTGEGYTF.

As concerns this clone: The CDR3 end falls 3 residues outside the read, so it is completed with the germline J gene. This chain links TRBV28 with TRBJ1-2; TRBD1 matches 7 bases. The J segment lost 3 bases and the V segment lost 6 bases, leaving 4 bases of the junction unmatched. The CDR3 loop spans 13 amino acids. Germline assignment: CDR1 MDHEN and CDR2 SYDVKM. The CDR3 region is CASSLGTDYGYTF. The sequenced CDR3 bases are TGTGCCAGCAGCCTAGGGACAGACTATGGC.

With regard to this clone: The read is 3 residues too short to cover the CDR3 end, so that end is filled in from the germline J gene. The chain carries TRBV7-2 and TRBJ2-5; D possibly corresponds to TRBD1 (5 bases). In germline, CDR1 is SGHTA, CDR2 FQGNSA. The CDR3 loop spans 14 amino acids. The V end lost 4 bases, the J end lost 5 bases, and 14 bases lay between the germline ends. CDR3 DNA (partial): TGTGCCAGCAGCTCCTACCCCAACAGGGAGACC. Its protein is CASSSYPNRET. The full CDR3 is CASSSYPNRETQYF.

Turning to this clone: The CDR3 end is not reached by the read, which stops 3 residues before it; the germline J gene fills it in. The chain joins TRBV19 to TRBJ2-4; D perhaps matches TRBD1 (5 bases). CDR1 LNHDA and CDR2 SQIVND come from the germline V gene (reference sequence). The CDR3 is 14 amino acids. CDR3 amino acids: CASSIGGQGDGQYF. The DNA read from the CDR3 is TGTGCCAGTAGTATAGGGGGCCAGGGCGATGGT. Complete variable domain (other parts from reference TRBV19 and TRBJ2-4): DGGITQSPKYLFRKEGQNVTLSCEQNLNHDAMYWYRQDPGQGLRLIYYSQIVNDFQKGDIAEGYSVSREKKESFPLTVTSAQKNPTAFYLCASSIGGQGDGQYFGAGTRLSVL.

Worth noting for this clone: The CDR3 extends 3 residues past the end of the read, so its final part is completed from the germline J gene. J is TRBJ1-2 and V is TRBV30; D unresolved. The CDR3 is made up of 13 amino acids. V was pared by 2 bases and J by 4 bases, with 11 bases between. CDR1 and CDR2 (germline): GTSNPN, SVGIG (reference sequence). The DNA read from the CDR3 is TGTGCCTGGAGTCCTCCAGGAACCTATGGC. The encoded protein is CAWSPPGTYG. The entire CDR3 protein reads CAWSPPGTYGYTF.

Regarding this clone: The read falls 3 residues short of the CDR3 end, and the missing part is taken from the germline J gene. The genes are TRBV2 and TRBJ1-2; a weak D match, TRBD1 (6 bases). V was trimmed by 6 bases and J by 4 bases, leaving 9 bases between them. In germline, CDR1 is SNHLY, CDR2 FYNNEI. The CDR3 runs 12 residues. The CDR3 loop reads CASRRGAYGYTF. The CDR3 DNA, read in part, is TGTGCCAGCAGACGGGGGGCCTATGGC.

Worth noting for this clone: The read falls 3 residues short of the CDR3 end, and the missing part is taken from the germline J gene. The rearrangement joins TRBV6-1 to TRBJ1-2; tentatively, D is TRBD1 (5 bases). The CDR3 is 16 residues long. Germline CDR1 is MNHNS and CDR2 is SASEGT. V lost 0 bases, J lost 1 base, and 12 bases lay in between. The CDR3 here is CASSEADRTINYGYTF. The CDR3 DNA, read in part, is TGTGCCAGCAGTGAAGCCGACAGAACAATTAACTATGGC.

The part of the CDR3 DNA that was read is TGTGCCAGTAGTAAGGCAAGAGACTATGGC. Translation gives CASSKARDYG. The full-length CDR3 reads as CASSKARDYGYTF. The genes are TRBV19 and TRBJ1-2; D is unclear. The DNA ends 3 residues before the CDR3 does, and the rest of the CDR3 is filled in from the germline J gene. Germline V CDR1 and CDR2: LNHDA, SQIVND (reference sequence). The CDR3 sequence is 13 residues long. V lost 4 bases, J lost 3 bases, and 9 bases lay in between.